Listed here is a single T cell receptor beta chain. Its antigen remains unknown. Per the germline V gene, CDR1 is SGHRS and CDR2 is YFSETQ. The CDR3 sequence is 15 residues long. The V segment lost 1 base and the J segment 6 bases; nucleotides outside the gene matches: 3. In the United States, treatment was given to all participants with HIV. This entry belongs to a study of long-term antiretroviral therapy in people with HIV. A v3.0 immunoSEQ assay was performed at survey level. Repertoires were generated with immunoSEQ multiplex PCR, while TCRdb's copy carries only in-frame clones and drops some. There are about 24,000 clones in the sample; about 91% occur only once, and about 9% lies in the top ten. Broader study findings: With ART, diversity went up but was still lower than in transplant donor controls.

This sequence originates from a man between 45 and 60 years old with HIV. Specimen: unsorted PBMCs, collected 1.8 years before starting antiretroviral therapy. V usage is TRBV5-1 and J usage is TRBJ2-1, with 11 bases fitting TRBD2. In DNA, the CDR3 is TGCGCCAGCAGCTTGACTAGCGGGAGCTTCAATGAGCAGTTCTTC. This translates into CASSLTSGSFNEQFF.